The 7 T cell receptor beta chains in this list originate from one sample, sequenced in a study of blood T cell repertoires in COVID-19. Sequencing was performed with immunoSEQ multiplex PCR; in TCRdb, only in-frame clones are kept and a portion is missing. Here the sample spans approximately 100,000 clones, around 87% being singletons. Sample: peripheral blood. These receptors all stem from a woman aged 80 or over with acute or convalescent COVID-19.

This clone was found once. The chain combines TRBV28 with TRBJ2-4; TRBD2 agrees at 7 bases. The CDR3 length is 16 residues. V was pared by 7 bases and J by 0 bases, with 9 bases of the junction left unmatched. Germline V gene data show CDR1 as MDHEN and CDR2 as SYDVKM. The CDR3 DNA reads as TGTGCCAGCACGCCTGGGACTAAACGAGCCAAAAACATTCAGTACTTC. Protein: CASTPGTKRAKNIQYF.

This chain joins TRBV5-1 and TRBJ2-7; 9 positions agree with TRBD1. The CDR3 consists of 14 residues. From germline, CDR1 is SGHRS and CDR2 YFSETQ. The V gene end was trimmed by 3 bases and the J gene end by 2 bases; junction bases not matched to a gene: 3. The CDR3 sequence is CASSSGQGAYEQYF. In DNA form, the CDR3 reads TGCGCCAGCAGCTCGGGACAGGGAGCCTACGAGCAGTACTTC.

J is TRBJ1-4 and V is TRBV4-1, with TRBD1 identical over 11 bases. Trimming removed 3 bases from V and 5 bases from J; junction bases left unmatched: 5. Looked up from germline, CDR1 is MGHRA and CDR2 is YSYEKL. The CDR3 extends over 16 amino acids. The DNA of the CDR3 is TGCGCCAGCAGCCAGCAGGACAGGGGGCCAAATGAAAAACTGTTTTTT. This encodes CASSQQDRGPNEKLFF.

The rearrangement uses TRBV27 and TRBJ1-1; no clear D. Deletions cut 4 bases from V and 0 bases from J, with 9 bases between. The CDR3 is 14 amino acids. Looked up from germline, CDR1 is MNHEY and CDR2 is SMNVEV (reference sequence). The CDR3 region is CASSYSLMNTEAFF. Written as DNA, the CDR3 is TGTGCCAGCAGTTACAGCCTCATGAACACTGAAGCTTTCTTT.

The chain couples TRBV10-2 to TRBJ2-7, with D tentatively TRBD1 (6 bases). This CDR3 is 12 amino acids long. Deletions cut 8 bases from V and 6 bases from J, with 14 bases between. Germline V gives CDR1 WSHSY, CDR2 SAAADI. The CDR3 sequence: CASAMVGAEQYF. For the CDR3, the DNA is TGCGCCAGCGCTATGGTGGGGGCCGAGCAGTACTTC.

The genes are TRBV7-2 and TRBJ2-7; D ambiguous. Germline V gives CDR1 SGHTA, CDR2 FQGNSA. V lost 4 bases to trimming and J lost 3 bases, with 13 bases between them. The CDR3 is 14 amino acids. Here the CDR3 reads CASSSTAASYEQYF. CDR3 sequence (DNA): TGTGCCAGCAGCTCGACTGCAGCAAGCTACGAGCAGTACTTC. Complete variable domain (other parts from reference TRBV7-2 and TRBJ2-7): GAGVSQSPSNKVTEKGKDVELRCDPISGHTALYWYRQSLGQGLEFLIYFQGNSAPDKSGLPSDRFSAERTGGSVSTLTIQRTQQEDSAVYLCASSSTAASYEQYFGPGTRLTVT.

The chain carries TRBV6-2 or TRBV6-3 and TRBJ1-6; 9 nucleotides agree with TRBD1. This CDR3 is built from 16 residues. Germline V lookup: CDR1 MNHEY, CDR2 SVGEGT. After removal of 1 base from V and 3 bases from J, the junction contained 1 base not matched to a gene. CDR3 loop: CASSYLDRGYNSPLHF. CDR3 bases: TGTGCCAGCAGTTACTTGGACAGGGGCTATAATTCACCCCTCCACTTT.